These T cell receptor beta chains were read from a single sample in a study of blood T cell repertoires in COVID-19. Some clones are missing from TCRdb's copy, which holds only in-frame ones; the method was immunoSEQ multiplex PCR. The data show some 180,000 clones, roughly 85% seen once. Sample: PBMCs or T cells enriched from blood (not recorded which). All receptors come from a man aged 35 to 55 who had recovered from COVID-19. The CDR3 runs from the conserved cysteine through the conserved F or W. The order of the fields is clone size, V gene, D gene, J gene, CDR3 DNA, CDR3 protein. D genes are given only for firm matches. The size field is filled for only some rows; it gives once, few, many or a size class.

-	TRBV19	TRBD1	TRBJ2-5	TGTGCCAGTAGCGATTCCACAGGGGCCCGAGAGACCCAGTACTTC	CASSDSTGARETQYF
-	TRBV6-5	TRBD2	TRBJ2-7	TGTTCTAGCGGGGGGGCCCCCTACGAGCAGTACTTC	CSSGGAPYEQYF
-	TRBV6-5	TRBD2	TRBJ2-1	TGTGCCAGCAGTTTCGGGACTAGCGGGAGGGCCGGGGAGCAGTTCTTC	CASSFGTSGRAGEQFF
-	TRBV6-5	-	TRBJ1-2	TGTGCCAGCACCTCGTCAGCTAACTATGGCTACACCTTC	CASTSSANYGYTF
-	TRBV28	TRBD2	TRBJ2-3	TGTGCCAGCAGTCAGTCTAGCGGGGCTAGCACAGATACGCAGTATTTT	CASSQSSGASTDTQYF
-	TRBV11-3	TRBD2	TRBJ2-2	TGTGCCAGCAGCCGAGGGAGCGGGGGAACCACCGGGGAGCTGTTTTTT	CASSRGSGGTTGELFF
-	TRBV5-1	TRBD2	TRBJ2-1	TGCGCCAGCAGTCCCCCCCCACCTAGCGGGAGATTCGATGAGCAGTTCTTC	CASSPPPPSGRFDEQFF
-	TRBV20-1	-	TRBJ1-2	TGCAGTGCTAGTGTCAGGGACTTCGCTGGCTACACCTTC	CSASVRDFAGYTF
-	TRBV5-4	TRBD1	TRBJ1-2	TGTGCCAGCAGCTGGACAGGGGTGGATGGCTACACCTTC	CASSWTGVDGYTF
once	TRBV29-1	-	TRBJ1-1	TGCAGCGTTGAACAGGGAATTACTGAAGCTTTCTTT	CSVEQGITEAFF
-	TRBV19	TRBD1	TRBJ1-5	TGTGCCAGTAGTATTACCGGGACAGGGGCCCAGCCCCAGCATTTT	CASSITGTGAQPQHF
-	TRBV6-5	TRBD2	TRBJ2-1	TGTGCCAGCAGGCCGGGACTAGCGGGGGATGAGCAGTTCTTC	CASRPGLAGDEQFF
-	TRBV7-8	-	TRBJ1-2	TGTGCCAGCAGCCCCACAGGGAATGGCTACACCTTC	CASSPTGNGYTF
-	TRBV19	TRBD2	TRBJ2-5	TGTGCCAGTAGTGCTTCTAGCGGGCGGGTAATAAAAGAGACCCAGTACTTC	CASSASSGRVIKETQYF
-	TRBV2	-	TRBJ2-1	TGTGCCAGCAGTGAAGCGACCGGGAATGAGCAGTTCTTC	CASSEATGNEQFF
-	TRBV15	-	TRBJ1-1	TGTGCCACCTGCCGGGATACTGAAGCTTTCTTT	CATCRDTEAFF
once	TRBV10-1	-	TRBJ2-2	TGCGCCAGCAGTGTAGCTCCGAAAACCAACACCGGGGAGCTGTTTTTT	CASSVAPKTNTGELFF
-	TRBV5-5	-	TRBJ1-1	TGTGCCAGCATAGACGACAGGTTGAACACTGAAGCTTTCTTT	CASIDDRLNTEAFF
once	TRBV29-1	-	TRBJ1-1	TGCAGCGTTTTCGGGGCTGAAGCTTTCTTT	CSVFGAEAFF
-	TRBV24-1	-	TRBJ1-2	TGTGCCACCAGTGACCCCATACGGACAACCTCTAACTATGGCTACACCTTC	CATSDPIRTTSNYGYTF
-	TRBV11-2	TRBD1	TRBJ2-5	TGTGCCAGCAGCCCCCGACCTGGACAGGGTCAAGAGACCCAGTACTTC	CASSPRPGQGQETQYF
-	TRBV6-5	-	TRBJ2-7	TGTGCCAGCACCCTCGGACCAGGGTCGTACTACGAGCAGTACTTC	CASTLGPGSYYEQYF
-	TRBV9	-	TRBJ1-2	TGTGCCAGCAGCGTATTGGACACTTCTAACTATGGCTACACCTTC	CASSVLDTSNYGYTF
-	TRBV29-1	TRBD1	TRBJ1-1	TGCAGCGTTGAAGATCTAGGACAGGTCAGTGGAGACACTGAAGCTTTCTTT	CSVEDLGQVSGDTEAFF
-	TRBV5-1	-	TRBJ2-7	TGCGCCAGCAGCACGGGGTGGGACGAGCAGTACTTC	CASSTGWDEQYF
-	TRBV7-9	-	TRBJ1-2	TGTGCCAGCAGCTTACCAGGGGAGTTGGGCTACACCTTC	CASSLPGELGYTF
-	TRBV5-1	TRBD1	TRBJ1-2	TGCGCCAGCAGCGCCGTGCCGGGACAGATATATGGCTACACCTTC	CASSAVPGQIYGYTF
few	TRBV9	-	TRBJ1-1	TGTGCCAGCAGCGTAGTAGCAGAGAACACTGAAGCTTTCTTT	CASSVVAENTEAFF
-	TRBV7-6	-	TRBJ2-5	TGTGCCAGCAGCGTAGTTCAGGGCCAAGAGACCCAGTACTTC	CASSVVQGQETQYF